Included here is one TCR beta chain sequence, with context. Template switching with 5'RACE generated the TCR cDNA and added a universal primer site and UMIs. In TCRdb, the 5' RACE reads were re-called with MiXCR into one record per CDR3 protein. This table has about 580,000 distinct CDR3 sequences, roughly a sixth appearing once. Per the germline V gene, CDR1 is MGHDK and CDR2 is SYGVNS. The ends were cut back, 4 bases at V and 4 bases at J, with 4 bases in the middle. The CDR3 is 12 residues long. This specimen comes from a study of T cells after yellow fever vaccination. The clonotype was recovered from a man aged 18 to 30 who received the YFV17D yellow fever vaccine. J is TRBJ1-4 and V is TRBV25-1; unclear D gene. The material sequenced was PBMCs, taken 5 days after the first yellow fever vaccination. CDR3 in amino acids: CASSVGNEKLFF. CDR3 nucleotide sequence: TGTGCCAGCAGTGTGGGTAATGAAAAACTGTTTTTT.